This T cell receptor (beta chain) was observed in a study of CD8+ T cells in alopecia areata. The overall study: Treated patients swallowed 5 to 10 mg of oral tofacitinib twice daily.

Obtained from alopecia areata patients were lesional scalp punch biopsies along with peripheral blood. Study-level results: With patients, TCR sharing proved less clear than in mice, a difference possibly related to HLA.

Concerning this clone: Its target is not known.

The CDR3 is 12 residues long. V lost 8 bases, J lost 2 bases, and 8 bases lay in between. Germline assignment: CDR1 MNHNY and CDR2 SVGAGI (reference sequence). Extracted RNA was reverse transcribed, and the resulting cDNA served as sequencing template. Sequencing was performed with immunoSEQ multiplex PCR; in TCRdb, only in-frame clones are kept and a portion is missing. The sample shows over 85,000 clones, roughly two fifths of them seen only once. The chain is built from TRBV6-6 and TRBJ2-3; a weak D match, TRBD2 (5 bases). The sample taken for sequencing was CD4+ T cells sorted from blood. The receptor was isolated from a human donor with alopecia areata. The DNA for the CDR3 is TGTGCCAGCGAGGGCCACACAGATACGCAGTATTTT. Its protein is CASEGHTDTQYF.